This T cell receptor (beta chain) was recorded in a study of long-term antiretroviral therapy in people with HIV. This CDR3 is built from 14 residues. Losses at the gene ends were 6 bases for V and 6 bases for J; bases not matched to a gene: 5. Germline-derived CDR1 and CDR2 are LNHDA and SQIVND (reference sequence). The run of the v3.0 immunoSEQ assay was at survey level. Produced via immunoSEQ multiplex PCR; TCRdb's table is partial and in-frame only. Among 15,000 to 20,000 clones listed, about three quarters were seen once. Sequencing used unsorted PBMCs, obtained 2.9 years after starting antiretroviral therapy. The receptor's source is a woman under 40 with HIV. The chain carries TRBV19 and TRBJ1-6, with 7 bases identical to TRBD1. The CDR3 DNA is TGTGCCAGTAGCGCGGGACAGCCTAATTCACCCCTCCACTTT. Amino acids: CASSAGQPNSPLHF.